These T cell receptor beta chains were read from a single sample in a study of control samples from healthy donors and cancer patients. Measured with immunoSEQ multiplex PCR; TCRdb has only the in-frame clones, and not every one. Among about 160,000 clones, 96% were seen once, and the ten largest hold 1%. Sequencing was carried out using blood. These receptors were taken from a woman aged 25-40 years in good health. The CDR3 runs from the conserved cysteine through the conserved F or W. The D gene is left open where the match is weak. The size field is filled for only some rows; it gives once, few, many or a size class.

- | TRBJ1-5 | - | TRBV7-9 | CASSRDGNQPQHF | TGTGCCAGCAGCCGGGACGGAAATCAGCCCCAGCATTTT
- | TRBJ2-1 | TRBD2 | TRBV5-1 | CASSLAWTSGSGDEQFF | TGCGCCAGCAGCTTGGCCTGGACTAGCGGGAGTGGCGATGAGCAGTTCTTC
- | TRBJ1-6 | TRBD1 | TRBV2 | CASLWDRGRMTPLHF | TGTGCCAGCTTGTGGGACAGGGGGCGCATGACACCCCTCCACTTT
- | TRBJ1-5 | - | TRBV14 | CASSQQGQPQHF | TGTGCCAGCAGCCAACAGGGTCAGCCCCAGCATTTT
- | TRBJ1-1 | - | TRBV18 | CASSPRAAKGNTEAFF | TGTGCCAGCTCACCACGGGCAGCCAAGGGAAACACTGAAGCTTTCTTT
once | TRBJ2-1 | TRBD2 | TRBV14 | CASSQDYGTSGYQFF | TGTGCCAGCAGCCAAGATTACGGGACTAGCGGCTATCAGTTCTTC
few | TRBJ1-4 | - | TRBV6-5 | CATLRGLANEKLFF | TGTGCCACCTTACGGGGGTTAGCTAATGAAAAACTGTTTTTT
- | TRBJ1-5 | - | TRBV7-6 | CASSLGLGQPQHF | TGTGCCAGCAGCTTAGGGCTCGGACAGCCCCAGCATTTT
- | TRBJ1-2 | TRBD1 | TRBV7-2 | CASSRTTGGVYGYTF | TGTGCCAGCAGCAGAACTACAGGGGGCGTCTATGGCTACACCTTC
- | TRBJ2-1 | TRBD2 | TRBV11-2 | CASRTGTSGRNEQFF | TGTGCCAGCAGAACCGGGACTAGCGGGAGGAATGAGCAGTTCTTC
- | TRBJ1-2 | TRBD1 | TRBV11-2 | CASSPGQGDYGYTF | TGTGCCAGCAGCCCGGGACAGGGAGACTATGGCTACACCTTC
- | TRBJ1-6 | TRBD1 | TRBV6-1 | CASSEFGGQGSSYNSPLHF | TGTGCCAGCAGTGAATTCGGTGGACAGGGAAGCTCCTATAATTCACCCCTCCACTTT
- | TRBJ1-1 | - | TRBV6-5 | CASSAGEGTEAFF | TGTGCCAGCAGCGCAGGGGAGGGAACTGAAGCTTTCTTT
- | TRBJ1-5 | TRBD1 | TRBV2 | CASSDRETQPQHF | TGTGCCAGCAGCGACAGGGAAACTCAGCCCCAGCATTTT
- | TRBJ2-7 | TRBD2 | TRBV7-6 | CASSLVPPGLAGYEQYF | TGTGCCAGCAGCTTAGTCCCTCCGGGACTAGCGGGCTACGAGCAGTACTTC
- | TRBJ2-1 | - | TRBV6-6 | CASIPSRQGFYNEQFF | TGTGCCAGCATTCCCTCCCGGCAGGGCTTCTACAATGAGCAGTTCTTC
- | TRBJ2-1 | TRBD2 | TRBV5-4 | CASSPQRGLAGIRSYNEQFF | TGTGCCAGCAGCCCCCAACGAGGACTAGCGGGAATTAGGTCCTACAATGAGCAGTTCTTC
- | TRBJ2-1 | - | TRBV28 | CASSRVGTYYNEQFF | TGTGCCAGCAGCAGGGTAGGGACCTATTACAATGAGCAGTTCTTC
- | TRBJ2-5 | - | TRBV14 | CASSRREAMPQETQYF | TGTGCCAGCAGCCGGAGGGAGGCGATGCCCCAAGAGACCCAGTACTTC
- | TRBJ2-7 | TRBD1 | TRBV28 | CASMGWTGDYEQYF | TGTGCCAGCATGGGGTGGACAGGGGACTACGAGCAGTACTTC
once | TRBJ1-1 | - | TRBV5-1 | CASSLAGSLATEAFF | TGCGCCAGCAGCTTGGCCGGCAGCCTTGCCACTGAAGCTTTCTTT
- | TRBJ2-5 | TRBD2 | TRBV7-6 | CASRPTSGGAGETQYF | TGTGCCAGCAGACCAACTAGCGGGGGGGCCGGAGAGACCCAGTACTTC
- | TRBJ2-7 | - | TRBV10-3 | CAISENREQYF | TGTGCCATCAGTGAAAATCGCGAGCAGTACTTC
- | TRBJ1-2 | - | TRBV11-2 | CASSLDQGIGYTF | TGTGCCAGCAGCTTAGATCAGGGGATCGGCTACACCTTC
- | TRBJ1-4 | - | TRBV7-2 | CASSPSDYSRLFF | TGTGCCAGCAGCCCATCCGATTATAGTAGACTGTTTTTT
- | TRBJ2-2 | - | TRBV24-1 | CATSPPINTGELFF | TGTGCCACCAGCCCTCCCATTAACACCGGGGAGCTGTTTTTT
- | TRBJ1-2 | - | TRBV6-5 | CASTWTDQIYGYTF | TGTGCCAGCACTTGGACAGATCAAATCTATGGCTACACCTTC
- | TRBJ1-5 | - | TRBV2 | CASSEGYLGGNQPQHF | TGTGCCAGCAGTGAAGGATATTTAGGGGGCAATCAGCCCCAGCATTTT
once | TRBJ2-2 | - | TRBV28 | CASSFILRAGELFF | TGTGCCAGCAGCTTTATCCTGAGGGCCGGGGAGCTGTTTTTT
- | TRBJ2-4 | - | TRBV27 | CASSLGDAGIQYF | TGTGCCAGCAGTTTGGGAGACGCAGGCATTCAGTACTTC
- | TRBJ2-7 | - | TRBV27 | CASNPRGAYEQYF | TGTGCCAGCAACCCCAGGGGAGCCTACGAGCAGTACTTC
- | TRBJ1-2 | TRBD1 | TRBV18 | CASSKGQGTNYGYTF | TGTGCCAGCTCAAAAGGACAGGGGACTAACTATGGCTACACCTTC
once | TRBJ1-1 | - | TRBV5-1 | CASSLGSSFEAFF | TGCGCCAGCAGCTTGGGGAGCAGCTTCGAAGCTTTCTTT
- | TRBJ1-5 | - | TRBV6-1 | CASSEGPYNQPQHF | TGTGCCAGCAGTGAAGGGCCCTACAATCAGCCCCAGCATTTT
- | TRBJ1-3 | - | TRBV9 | CASSVLSAGSGNTIYF | TGTGCCAGCAGCGTCCTAAGCGCAGGCTCTGGAAACACCATATATTTT
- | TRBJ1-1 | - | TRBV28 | CASSLWVNTEAFF | TGTGCCAGCAGTTTGTGGGTGAACACTGAAGCTTTCTTT
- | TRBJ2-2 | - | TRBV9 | CASSVGGRTGTGELFF | TGTGCCAGCAGCGTAGGGGGGAGAACCGGCACCGGGGAGCTGTTTTTT
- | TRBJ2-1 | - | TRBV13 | CASSLPGSGRDEQFF | TGTGCCAGCAGCTTACCCGGCAGCGGGCGGGATGAGCAGTTCTTC
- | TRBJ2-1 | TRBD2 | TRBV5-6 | CASSESGTSGRWSYNEQFF | TGTGCCAGCAGCGAATCCGGGACTAGCGGGAGGTGGTCCTACAATGAGCAGTTCTTC
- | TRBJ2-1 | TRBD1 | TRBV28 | CASSRGGPSSYNEQFF | TGTGCCAGCAGTCGAGGGGGCCCGAGCTCCTACAATGAGCAGTTCTTC
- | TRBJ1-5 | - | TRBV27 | CASGIGYPQHF | TGTGCCAGCGGAATAGGGTATCCCCAGCATTTT
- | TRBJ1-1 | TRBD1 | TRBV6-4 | CASRSTGSNTEAFF | TGTGCCAGCAGATCGACAGGGTCTAACACTGAAGCTTTCTTT
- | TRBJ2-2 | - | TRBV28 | CASSLLTATGELFF | TGTGCCAGCAGTTTATTGACGGCCACCGGGGAGCTGTTTTTT
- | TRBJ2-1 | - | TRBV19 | CASSTRLVLGNEQFF | TGTGCCAGTAGTACGCGACTAGTTTTAGGCAATGAGCAGTTCTTC
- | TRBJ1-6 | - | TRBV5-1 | CASSSHARSNIGSYNSPLHF | TGCGCCAGCAGCTCTCACGCCAGGAGTAATATTGGTTCCTATAATTCACCCCTCCACTTT
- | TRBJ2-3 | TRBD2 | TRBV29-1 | CSVVTSGSTDTQYF | TGCAGCGTTGTGACTAGCGGGAGCACAGATACGCAGTATTTT
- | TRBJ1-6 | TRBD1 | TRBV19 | CASRLQGVVSPLHF | TGTGCCAGTAGATTACAGGGGGTGGTTTCACCCCTCCACTTT
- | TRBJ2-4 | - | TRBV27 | CASSRQLAKNIQYF | TGTGCCAGCAGCAGACAACTAGCCAAAAACATTCAGTACTTC
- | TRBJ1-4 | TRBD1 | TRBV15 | CATSRETGPEKLFF | TGTGCCACCAGCAGAGAGACAGGGCCTGAAAAACTGTTTTTT
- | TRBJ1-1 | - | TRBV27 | CASSPSGAAEAFF | TGTGCCAGCAGCCCCAGCGGGGCTGCTGAAGCTTTCTTT
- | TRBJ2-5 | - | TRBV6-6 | CASRRTTQETQYF | TGTGCCAGCAGGCGGACAACCCAAGAGACCCAGTACTTC